This T cell receptor (beta chain) was found in a study of cytomegalovirus exposure and HLA in healthy donors. This CDR3 is 14 amino acids long. The germline V gene encodes CDR1 SGHRS and CDR2 YFSETQ. The V gene lost 4 bases and the J gene lost 6 bases, with 15 bases spanning the gap. In the PCR, 60 Vbeta and 13 Jbeta primers were used. Source study methods: As a later analysis found, there were approximately 80 million unique TCR beta chains, of which roughly 11 million were shared. Repertoires were generated with immunoSEQ multiplex PCR, while TCRdb's copy carries only in-frame clones and drops some. V and J calls and clone size are copied from that table; D and trimming were computed from the DNA. The sample totals 150,000 or so clones.

Sequencing was performed on PBMCs. The clonotype comes from a woman between 50 and 59 years old in good health and CMV-seronegative. The chain combines TRBV5-1 with TRBJ2-3; D may be TRBD2 (6 bases). The CDR3 protein is CASSRDAGGDTQYF. DNA for the CDR3: TGCGCCAGCAGCCGGGACGCCGGAGGGGATACGCAGTATTTT.